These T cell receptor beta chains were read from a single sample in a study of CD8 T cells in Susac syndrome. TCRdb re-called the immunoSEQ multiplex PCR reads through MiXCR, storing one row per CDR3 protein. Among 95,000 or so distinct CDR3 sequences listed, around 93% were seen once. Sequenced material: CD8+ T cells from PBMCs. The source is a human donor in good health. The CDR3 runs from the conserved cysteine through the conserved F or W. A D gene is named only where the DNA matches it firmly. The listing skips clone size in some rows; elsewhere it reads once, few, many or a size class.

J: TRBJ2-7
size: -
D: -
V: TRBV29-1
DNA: TGCAGCGTCTCGAGGGCAGGGTCCTACGAGCAGTACTTC
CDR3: CSVSRAGSYEQYF

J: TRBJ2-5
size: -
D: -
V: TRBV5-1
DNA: TGCGCCAGCAGCCCAGCGGCGAGGGTAATGGAGACCCAGTACTTC
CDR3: CASSPAARVMETQYF

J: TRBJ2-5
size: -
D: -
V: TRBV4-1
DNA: TGCGCCAGCAGCGTCACTCGGGGGGAGACCCAGTACTTC
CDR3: CASSVTRGETQYF

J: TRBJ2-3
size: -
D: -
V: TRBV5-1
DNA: TGCGCCAGCGGGGAAGGATATTCCGTCGGGGCAGATACGCAGTATTTT
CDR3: CASGEGYSVGADTQYF

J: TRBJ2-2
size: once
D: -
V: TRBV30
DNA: TGTGCCTGGAGCCCGTATGCCGGGGAGCTGTTTTTT
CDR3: CAWSPYAGELFF

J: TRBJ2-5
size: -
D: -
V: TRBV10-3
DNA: TGTGCCATCAAGGGGACACAAGAGACCCAGTACTTC
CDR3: CAIKGTQETQYF

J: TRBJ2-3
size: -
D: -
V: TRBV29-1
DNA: TGCAGCGTCCACGGGGGGCGAGGCACAGATACGCAGTATTTT
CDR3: CSVHGGRGTDTQYF

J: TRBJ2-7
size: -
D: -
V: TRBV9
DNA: TGTGCCAGCAGCTCCCATAGTCCCTACGAGCAGTACTTC
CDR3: CASSSHSPYEQYF

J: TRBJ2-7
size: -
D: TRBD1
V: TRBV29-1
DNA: TGCAGCGCCTCCGGGACAGGTGAATACGAGCAGTACTTC
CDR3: CSASGTGEYEQYF

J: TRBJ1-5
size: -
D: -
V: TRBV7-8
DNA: TGTGCCAGCAGCTCCGTGGGGGAGAGGGATCAGCCCCAGCATTTT
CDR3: CASSSVGERDQPQHF

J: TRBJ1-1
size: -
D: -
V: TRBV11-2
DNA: TGTGCCAGCAGTGAATGGGGCCATGAAGCTTTCTTT
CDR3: CASSEWGHEAFF

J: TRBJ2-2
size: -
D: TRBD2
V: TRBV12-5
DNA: TGTGCTAGTGGTTTGGTCCTCACTAGCGGGGGGGCCGCCGGGGAGCTGTTTTTT
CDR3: CASGLVLTSGGAAGELFF

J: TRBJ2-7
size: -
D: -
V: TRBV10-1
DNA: TGCGCCAGCAGTGAGCTACTAGAGTCTGGAGAGCAGTACTTC
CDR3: CASSELLESGEQYF

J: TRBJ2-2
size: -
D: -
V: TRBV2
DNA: TGTGCCAGCAGAATCCGGGAGCTGTTTTTT
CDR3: CASRIRELFF

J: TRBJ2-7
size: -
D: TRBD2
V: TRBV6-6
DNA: TGTGCCAGCAGCCCCCTCGGGGAGGGCGACGAGCAGTACTTC
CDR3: CASSPLGEGDEQYF

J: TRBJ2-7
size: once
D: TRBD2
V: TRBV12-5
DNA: TGTGCTAGTGGTTTGGGTATCCTAGCGGGGAGCTCCTACGAGCAGTACTTC
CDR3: CASGLGILAGSSYEQYF

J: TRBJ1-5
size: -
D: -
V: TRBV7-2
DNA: TGTGCCAGCAGCCCCGAATATAGCAATCAGCCCCAGCATTTT
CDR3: CASSPEYSNQPQHF

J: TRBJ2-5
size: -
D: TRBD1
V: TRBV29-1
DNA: TGCAGCGTTTTAGGACAGGGCCAGACCCAGTACTTC
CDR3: CSVLGQGQTQYF

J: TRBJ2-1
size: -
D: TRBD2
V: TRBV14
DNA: TGTGCCAGCAGCCAAGCCTTCGGGACTAGCGGGGAAAATAGGGGGGATGAGCAGTTCTTC
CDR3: CASSQAFGTSGENRGDEQFF

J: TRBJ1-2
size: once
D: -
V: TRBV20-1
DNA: TGCAGTGCTCCCCGGCACGCTGTCTATGGCTACACCTTC
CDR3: CSAPRHAVYGYTF

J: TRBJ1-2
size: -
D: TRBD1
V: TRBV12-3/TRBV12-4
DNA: TGTGCCAGCAGTTACGACAGGGTTAGCTATGGCTACACCTTC
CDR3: CASSYDRVSYGYTF

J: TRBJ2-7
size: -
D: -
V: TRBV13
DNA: TGTGCCAGCAGCTTGGAGTCAACCTACGAGCAGTACTTC
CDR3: CASSLESTYEQYF

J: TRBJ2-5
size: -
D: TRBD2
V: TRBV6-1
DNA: TGTGCCAGCAGTGAAGCGGGAACCGGGACTAGCCCCGAGACCCAGTACTTC
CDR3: CASSEAGTGTSPETQYF

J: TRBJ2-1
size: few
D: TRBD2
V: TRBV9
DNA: TGTGCCAGCAGCGTAGAAAGCGGGGGCTACAATGAGCAGTTCTTC
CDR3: CASSVESGGYNEQFF

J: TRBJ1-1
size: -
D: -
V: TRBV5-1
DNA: TGCGCCAGCAGCGCAACACAGGTCAAAATAACTGAAGCTTTCTTT
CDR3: CASSATQVKITEAFF

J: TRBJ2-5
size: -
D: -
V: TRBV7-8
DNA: TGTGCCAGCAGCTCTAACACGGCGGAGACCCAGTACTTC
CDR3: CASSSNTAETQYF

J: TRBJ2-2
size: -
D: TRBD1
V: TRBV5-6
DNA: TGTGCCAGCAGCTTTATGGGACAGGGAGGCGGCGGGGAGCTGTTTTTT
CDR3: CASSFMGQGGGGELFF

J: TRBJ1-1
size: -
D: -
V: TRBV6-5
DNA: TGTGCCAGCAGTTTACAGGCGCCGAACACTGAAGCTTTCTTT
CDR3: CASSLQAPNTEAFF

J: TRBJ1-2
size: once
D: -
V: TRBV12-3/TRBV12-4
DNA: TGTGCCAGTAGCGCGGATCACTATGGCTACACCTTC
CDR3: CASSADHYGYTF

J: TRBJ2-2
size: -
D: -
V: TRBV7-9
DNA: TGTGCCAGCGGGGAAAGATACACCGGGGAGCTGTTTTTT
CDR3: CASGERYTGELFF

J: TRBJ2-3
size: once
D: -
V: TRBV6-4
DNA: TGTTTCAGCAGTGTAGAGGGAACAGATACGCAGTATTTT
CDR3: CFSSVEGTDTQYF

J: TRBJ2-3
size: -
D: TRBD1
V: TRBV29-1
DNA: TGCAGCGCCGACTCCGGGACAGTTTTCACAGATACGCAGTATTTT
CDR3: CSADSGTVFTDTQYF

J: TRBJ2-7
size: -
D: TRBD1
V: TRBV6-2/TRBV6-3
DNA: TGTGCCAGCAGAAAGGCGGGACAGGGCTACGAGCAGTACTTC
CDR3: CASRKAGQGYEQYF

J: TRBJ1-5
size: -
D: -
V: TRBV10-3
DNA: TGTGCCATCAGTGAGTCGAGGGGGTTTGGGCAGCCCCAGCATTTT
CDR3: CAISESRGFGQPQHF

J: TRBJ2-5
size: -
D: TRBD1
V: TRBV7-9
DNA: TGTGCCAGCAGCGGACGGGACAGATGGTACCAAGAGACCCAGTACTTC
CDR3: CASSGRDRWYQETQYF

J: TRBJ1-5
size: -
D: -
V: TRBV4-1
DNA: TGCGCCAGCAGCCAAGCCCTCCTGGGAAGCAATCAGCCCCAGCATTTT
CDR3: CASSQALLGSNQPQHF

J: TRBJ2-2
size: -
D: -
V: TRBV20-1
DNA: TGCAGTGCGCAACATGGAAACACCGGGGAGCTGTTTTTT
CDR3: CSAQHGNTGELFF

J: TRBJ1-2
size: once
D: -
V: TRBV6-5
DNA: TGTGCCAGCAGCACTCAGTTGCCCATCGATGGCTACACCTTC
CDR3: CASSTQLPIDGYTF

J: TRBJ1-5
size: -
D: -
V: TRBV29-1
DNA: TGCAGCGTTCGCGAGAAGGAACACGACGGTCAGCCCCAGCATTTT
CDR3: CSVREKEHDGQPQHF

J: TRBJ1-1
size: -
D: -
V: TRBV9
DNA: TGTGCCAGCAGCATTTCGTGGGGGGCCAACACTGAAGCTTTCTTT
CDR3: CASSISWGANTEAFF

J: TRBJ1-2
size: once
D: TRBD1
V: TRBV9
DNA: TGTGCCAGCAGCGTAGTCGCCGGTACCGGGACAGCAACTAACTATGGCTACACCTTC
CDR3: CASSVVAGTGTATNYGYTF